The subject of this entry is one T cell receptor (beta chain). The record originates from a study of blood T cell repertoires in COVID-19. Whole-study context: The United States, Italy and Spain supplied acute and convalescent COVID-19 samples. Sources were T cells, B-cell-depleted T cells, or PBMCs; the material itself was cDNA or gDNA.

The CDR3 length is 17 residues. V was pared by 2 bases and J by 6 bases, with 25 bases between. Germline V lookup: CDR1 GTSNPN, CDR2 SVGIG (reference sequence). Original processing methods: The assay estimated nucleated cells by amplifying reference gene primers. This table comes from immunoSEQ multiplex PCR, and its TCRdb copy is limited to in-frame clones, with some not included. V, J and clone size are taken as reported in that table, and D and trimming were inferred from the DNA itself. The sample yields roughly 250,000 clones, approximately 81% seen once. The clonotype comes from a woman aged 60-75 years with active or convalescent COVID-19. Material: peripheral blood. The chain is built from TRBV30 and TRBJ1-2, with a weak D call TRBD1 (6 bases). The CDR3 reads CAWSPTNRVSSLDGYTF. In DNA, the CDR3 is TGTGCCTGGAGTCCAACCAACAGGGTTTCAAGTTTGGATGGCTACACCTTC.